Described below is a single T cell receptor beta chain sequence and its context. Its specificity is not known. The data were taken from a study of shared clonotypes between healthy human individuals. CDR3 length: 15 amino acids. Germline-derived CDR1 and CDR2 are SEHNR and FQNEAQ (reference sequence). The ends were cut back, 5 bases at V and 11 bases at J, with 22 bases in the middle. Study-wide points: The small donor group covered limited genetic and exposure diversity.

Assay used: immunoSEQ multiplex PCR; TCRdb lists only in-frame clones, some missing. Of some 2,500,000 clones listed, approximately 93% are singletons. Sequenced material: naive CD4+ T cells from PBMCs. Subset reported: CD45RA+ positively selected. The chain employs TRBV7-9 and TRBJ2-1; no clear D gene. This clonotype originated in a man aged 18 to 30 in good health. Some clones in this sample may be carry-over from other donors' samples. CDR3 in DNA: TGTGCCAGCAGCCCCTCCCCCCCGCTTCGTCAGAAGCAGTTCTTC. It translates to CASSPSPPLRQKQFF. Looking up the rest from reference TRBV7-9 and TRBJ2-1 gives the full variable domain: DTGVSQNPRHKITKRGQNVTFRCDPISEHNRLYWYRQTLGQGPEFLTYFQNEAQLEKSRLLSDRFSAERPKGSFSTLEIQRTEQGDSAMYLCASSPSPPLRQKQFFGPGTRLTVL.